The TCR beta chain under discussion was sequenced for a study of CXCR3-negative and CXCR3-positive naive CD8 T cells. The study made its TRB cDNA libraries by 5' RACE, adding UMI labels. With the 5' RACE reads reprocessed, TCRdb shows one record per CDR3 protein and no DNA. The table lists 75,000 to 100,000 distinct CDR3 sequences. Material: naive CXCR3- CD8+ T cells from blood. The subset was: CD45RO-CCR7+CD27+CD95- naive CD8+ T cells lacking CXCR3 (TNR3-). This TCR was recovered from a human donor in good health. Some clones in this sample may be carry-over from other donors' samples.

CDR3: CSVGQGAQPQHF. The rearrangement joins TRBV29-1 to TRBJ1-5; TCRdb returns TRBD1, unconfirmable since there is no DNA. CDR1 is SQVTM and CDR2 is ANQGSEA in the germline V gene. The CDR3 extends over 12 amino acids.